A single sample gave rise to the 20 T cell receptor delta chains below, sequenced in a study of γδ T cells in repeated Plasmodium falciparum infection. TCRdb applied CATT to the multiplex PCR reads for clone calling. The profile shows 75,000 to 100,000 delta-chain clones, 1.4% of them singletons. Flow sorting of PBMC yielded separate Vgamma9/Vdelta2+ and Vdelta2-negative gammadelta T cell populations for bulk repertoire analysis. Sequencing was done on a sample of gamma-delta T cells from blood. The receptors originated from a pool of human donors (malaria-infected and uninfected, not separated).

The chain employs TRDV1 and TRDJ1; TRDD3 is a possible D gene (5 bases). TCRdb is silent on the J gene; assignment here came from matching the DNA to germline. Germline CDR1 and CDR2: TSWWSYY and QGS. The V end lost 0 bases, the J end lost 7 bases, and 33 bases lay between the germline ends. This CDR3 region has 21 residues. CDR3 in DNA: TGTGCTCTTGGGGAACTAGGGGACCCCATGGCCCGAGGGTACCGTGAGGGTAAACTCATCTTT. Translation: CALGELGDPMARGYREGKLIF.

About this clone itself: TCRdb pairs this DNA with a much larger clone's protein that differs at residue 3, likely a read error; the protein shown was translated from the DNA. This sequence joins TRDV2 and TRDJ3; TRDD3 matches at 10 bases. The J gene was not available in TCRdb and was assigned here by matching the DNA to germline segments. In germline, CDR1 is GEAIGNYY, CDR2 EKD. The CDR3 extends over 16 amino acids. CDR3 DNA sequence: TGTGCCTATGACGTACTGGGGGATTGGGACACCCGACAGATGTTTTTC. It is translated as CAYDVLGDWDTRQMFF.

This clone showed up many times. TCRdb lists the protein of a much larger clone for this DNA, which differs at residue 6, so this is likely a read error; the protein given here is translated from the DNA itself. The chain uses TRDV2 and TRDJ1; unclear D gene. Germline assignment: CDR1 GEAIGNYY and CDR2 EKD. The V end lost 3 bases, the J end lost 2 bases, and 9 bases lay between the germline ends. The CDR3 runs to 13 residues. CDR3 bases: TGTGCCTGTGACCGTCCGGGGACCGATAAACTCATCTTT. It codes for CACDRPGTDKLIF.

On this clone itself: A far larger clone differs by one base, so this is likely a read error. Other DNA sequences within the sample encode an identical CDR3. The CDR3 DNA reads TGTGCCTGTGACACCGGTCCTCGGGGGGGGCTGACAGCACAACTCTTCTTT. The encoded protein is CACDTGPRGGLTAQLFF. The chain uses TRDV2 and TRDJ2; perhaps TRDD3 as D (5 bases). Germline V CDR1 and CDR2: GEAIGNYY, EKD. Trimming removed 0 bases at V and 3 bases at J, with 16 bases between. This CDR3 comprises 17 residues.

This clone was recorded many times. The rearrangement uses TRDV2 and TRDJ2, with a weak D call TRDD3 (5 bases). The CDR3 is made up of 17 amino acids. CDR1 and CDR2 (germline): GEAIGNYY, EKD. With 1 base removed from V and 7 bases from J, the gap between germline ends came to 21 bases. CDR3 nucleotide sequence: TGTGCCTGTGACACGATACTGTCGGGCCCCGCTAGAGCACAACTCTTCTTT. Protein product: CACDTILSGPARAQLFF.

The sample holds a few counts of this clone. A far larger clone lies a single base away; this is likely a read error. The same CDR3 can be traced to other DNA sequences in this sample. In DNA, the CDR3 is TGTGCTCTTGGGGCCCTCGGGCTGGAGGGGACCGATAAACTCATCTTT. Protein: CALGALGLEGTDKLIF. J is TRDJ1 and V is TRDV1; no clear D gene. As TCRdb names no J gene, one was assigned here on the basis of a DNA match to germline. The CDR3 runs to 16 residues. Trimming stripped 4 bases from V and 2 bases from J, with 17 bases between. CDR1 is TSWWSYY, CDR2 QGS, per germline.

Comments on this clone: A far larger clone is just one base off, so this is likely a read error. The sample has other DNA sequences that encode this CDR3 too. In nucleotides, the CDR3 is TGTGCTCTCGTTTCCCTCGAATCCGATAAACTCATCTTC. It codes for CALVSLESDKLIF. This rearrangement joins TRDV1 to TRDJ1; D is ambiguous. In germline, CDR1 is TSWWSYY, CDR2 QGS. The CDR3 sequence is 13 residues long.

To note about this clone: TCRdb's entry gives the protein of a much larger clone, which mismatches this DNA's translation at residue 8, likely from a read error; the protein reported here is translated from the DNA. This sequence joins TRDV1 and TRDJ1; 8 bases line up with TRDD3. The CDR3 has 18 residues. The V segment lost 1 base and the J segment 3 bases; nucleotides outside the gene matches: 13. The V gene's germline CDR1 is TSWWSYY and CDR2 QGS. The CDR3 here is CALGEQLKGIPVPDKLIF. As DNA, the CDR3 is TGTGCTCTTGGGGAACAACTGAAGGGGATACCGGTCCCCGATAAACTCATCTTT.

This clone was seen a handful of times. The translation of this DNA and the TCRdb protein of a much larger clone differ at residue 8, probably owing to a read error; the protein shown here is translated from the DNA. V gene TRDV2 combines with J gene TRDJ1, with D maybe TRDD3 (6 bases). TCRdb records no J gene; here it was assigned by comparing the DNA to germline. V lost 0 bases, J lost 0 bases, and 19 bases lay in between. CDR1 is GEAIGNYY and CDR2 is EKD in the germline V gene. CDR3 length equals 18 residues. The CDR3 reads CACDTGTPGESYTDKLIF. For the CDR3, the DNA is TGTGCCTGTGACACCGGGACGCCTGGGGAATCGTACACCGATAAACTCATCTTT.

This clone was counted at least ten times. The chain carries TRDV1 and TRDJ1; 11 nucleotides align to TRDD3. Germline CDR1 TSWWSYY, CDR2 QGS. There are 24 residues in the CDR3. Trimming took 4 bases from V and 11 from J; bases not matched to a gene: 39. CDR3 region: CALGAIFPIYGLTWGIHIGSGLIF. CDR3 nucleotide sequence: TGTGCTCTTGGGGCAATTTTTCCTATTTACGGCCTTACCTGGGGGATACACATCGGGTCGGGTCTCATCTTT.

About this clone: This DNA translates differently at residue 4 from the TCRdb protein, which is that of a much larger clone; a read error is likely, and the protein shown is the DNA's own translation. The chain links TRDV2 to TRDJ1, with TRDD3 matching over 10 bases. Matching the DNA to germline supplied the J gene, which TCRdb does not give. CDR1 is GEAIGNYY, CDR2 EKD, per germline. The CDR3 totals 19 residues. In DNA, the CDR3 is TGTGCCTGTGGCACCGTACTCCTAGCGGGGGATACGGGCACCGATAAACTCATCTTT. Protein: CACGTVLLAGDTGTDKLIF.

This clone was seen a few times. TCRdb's listed protein matches a much larger clone and diverges from this DNA's translation at residue 12, likely through a read error; the protein shown comes from the DNA. This sequence joins TRDV1 and TRDJ1; TRDD3 matches at 9 bases. In the absence of a J gene in TCRdb, the DNA was matched to germline to assign it here. V was clipped by 1 base and J by 2 bases; unmatched bases: 23. Germline CDR1 TSWWSYY, CDR2 QGS. The CDR3 sequence is 22 residues long. The CDR3 region has the DNA TGTGCTCTTGGGGAACGGCCTTTAAAGGCGTGGTGCTGGGGGATGCGAACCGATAAACTCATCTTT. Amino acid sequence: CALGERPLKAWCWGMRTDKLIF.

A remark on this clone: This DNA translates differently at residue 10 from the TCRdb protein, which is that of a much larger clone; a read error is likely, and the protein shown is the DNA's own translation. The chain recombines TRDV1 with TRDJ1; the D call may be TRDD2 or TRDD3 (7 bases each). TCRdb supplies no J gene; here it was assigned by aligning the nucleotide sequence to germline. Germline loops: CDR1 TSWWSYY, CDR2 QGS. The length of the CDR3 is 17 residues. Trimming left V 2 bases short and J 8 bases short, with 24 bases between. The CDR3 spells CALGEIPSFIGGAKLIF. The CDR3 DNA reads as TGTGCTCTTGGGGAAATCCCTTCCTTTATTGGGGGAGCCAAACTCATCTTT.

This clone has ten or more counts. The chain combines TRDV1 with TRDJ1; 11 bases map to TRDD3. Trimming took 5 bases from V and 2 from J; bases not matched to a gene: 16. The CDR3 extends over 19 amino acids. Germline CDR1 TSWWSYY, CDR2 QGS. CDR3 DNA: TGTGCTCTTGGGAGCCTTCCCCAGTACTGGGGGATAGAGACCGATAAACTCATCTTT. It codes for CALGSLPQYWGIETDKLIF.

The table lists this clone with a few counts. A read error likely explains why the TCRdb protein, taken from a much larger clone, differs from this DNA's translation at residue 7; the protein shown is translated from the DNA. V is TRDV1 and J is TRDJ1; 8 bases fit TRDD3. TCRdb is silent on the J gene; assignment here came from matching the DNA to germline. The CDR3 runs to 23 residues. V shed 4 bases and J 1 base; nucleotides not matched to a gene: 29. From germline, CDR1 is TSWWSYY and CDR2 QGS. As DNA, the CDR3 is TGTGCTCTTGGGGCTCCCCTTCCCACTCATTGTACTGGGGGTTTGACATCCACCGATAAACTCATCTTT. Its protein product is CALGAPLPTHCTGGLTSTDKLIF.

This clone has only a few counts. This DNA's translation differs at residue 4 from TCRdb's protein, which comes from a much larger clone; a read error is likely, and the protein shown is translated from the DNA. The rearrangement uses TRDV2 and TRDJ3, with TRDD3 matching 10 bases. TCRdb supplies no J gene; here it was assigned by aligning the nucleotide sequence to germline. The CDR3 sequence is 19 residues long. Germline CDR1 reads GEAIGNYY; CDR2 reads EKD. This chain's CDR3 is CACGTGGIRDTWDTRQMFF. In DNA form, the CDR3 reads TGTGCCTGTGGCACCGGGGGGATACGCGATACCTGGGACACCCGACAGATGTTTTTC.

For this clone: This DNA translates differently at residue 12 from the TCRdb protein, which is that of a much larger clone; a read error is likely, and the protein shown is the DNA's own translation. V is TRDV2 and J is TRDJ1, with D possibly TRDD3 on 6 matching bases. Germline CDR1 is GEAIGNYY and CDR2 is EKD. CDR3 size: 16 residues. CDR3: CACDTVGASYTNKLIF. CDR3 nucleotides: TGTGCCTGTGACACCGTGGGGGCCTCGTACACCAATAAACTCATCTTT.

This clone came up a few times. TCRdb's listed protein matches a much larger clone and diverges from this DNA's translation at residue 17, likely through a read error; the protein shown comes from the DNA. Here the CDR3 DNA reads TGTGCCTGTGACGCGGGGTTAGAGGTACTGGGGGATACGCCGGCCTGGGGCACCCGACAGATGTTTTTC. Amino acid sequence: CACDAGLEVLGDTPAWGTRQMFF. The chain has TRDV2 and TRDJ3, with 13 bases identical to TRDD3. Here the J gene was assigned by germline matching of the DNA, as TCRdb has none. The CDR3 is made up of 23 amino acids. CDR1 is GEAIGNYY and CDR2 is EKD in the germline V gene.

This clone turned up a few times. It is likely a read error: a sequence one base away is far more abundant. Other DNA sequences in this sample translate to the same CDR3. The V gene is TRDV1, the J gene TRDJ1, with D perhaps matching TRDD2 (6 bases). V gave up 5 bases and J gave up 0 bases, with 34 bases separating them. Looked up from germline, CDR1 is TSWWSYY and CDR2 is QGS. This CDR3 comprises 22 residues. The CDR3 sequence: CALGTTGPSKRLGGLYTDKLIF. The DNA of the CDR3 is TGTGCTCTTGGGACGACTGGTCCTTCCAAGAGACTTGGTGGCCTATACACCGATAAACTCATCTTT.

This clone has a count of ten or more. This chain connects TRDV1 to TRDJ2; TRDD3 agrees at 8 bases. As TCRdb names no J gene, one was assigned here on the basis of a DNA match to germline. The CDR3 contains 15 residues. Germline assignment: CDR1 TSWWSYY and CDR2 QGS. The trim removed 5 bases at V and 1 base at J, leaving 3 bases unmatched. The chain's CDR3 is CALGKWGILTAQLFF. CDR3 sequence (DNA): TGTGCTCTTGGGAAATGGGGGATTTTGACAGCACAACTCTTCTTT.